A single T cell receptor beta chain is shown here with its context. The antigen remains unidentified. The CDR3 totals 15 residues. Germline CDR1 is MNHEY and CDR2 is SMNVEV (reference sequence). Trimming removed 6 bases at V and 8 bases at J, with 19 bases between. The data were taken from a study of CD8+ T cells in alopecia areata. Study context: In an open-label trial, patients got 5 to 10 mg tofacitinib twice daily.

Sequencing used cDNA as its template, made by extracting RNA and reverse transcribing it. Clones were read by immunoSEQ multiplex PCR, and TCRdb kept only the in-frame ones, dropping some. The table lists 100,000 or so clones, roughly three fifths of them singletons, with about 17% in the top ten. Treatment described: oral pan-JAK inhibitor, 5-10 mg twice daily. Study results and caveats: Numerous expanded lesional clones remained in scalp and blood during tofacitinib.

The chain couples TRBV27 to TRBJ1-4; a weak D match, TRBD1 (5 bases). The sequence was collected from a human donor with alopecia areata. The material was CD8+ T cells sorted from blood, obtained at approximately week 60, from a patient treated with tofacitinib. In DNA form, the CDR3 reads TGTGCCAGCAGCCCCTCCGGGGGGGTGAGGGAAAAACTGTTTTTT. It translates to CASSPSGGVREKLFF. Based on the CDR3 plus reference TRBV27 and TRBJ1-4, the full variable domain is EAQVTQNPRYLITVTGKKLTVTCSQNMNHEYMSWYRQDPGLGLRQIYYSMNVEVTDKGDVPEGYKVSRKEKRNFPLILESPSPNQTSLYFCASSPSGGVREKLFFGSGTQLSVL.